A selection of T cell receptor beta chains follows, all from one sample in a study of molecular identifiers for immune sequencing clone quantification. MiXCR, run by TCRdb on the PCR reads, gives a single entry per CDR3 protein. In the table there are over 550,000 distinct CDR3 sequences, 25% of which are singletons. The sequenced sample consisted of naive CD8+ T cells from blood, with Jurkat cell RNA spiked in. The receptors originated from a human donor in good health. Some libraries in this study had Jurkat cell RNA spiked in. Each CDR3 is given with its conserved first and last residue. Fields, in order: clone size, D gene, V gene, J gene, CDR3 length, CDR3 DNA, CDR3 protein. D genes are given only for firm matches. Not all rows give a size; the values are once, few, many and, for expanded clones, a class.

many,-,TRBV27,TRBJ2-3,15,TGTGCCAGCAGCCCAGTGGAAGGCCGCGTGTATACGCAGTATTTT,CASSPVEGRVYTQYF
-,-,TRBV6-5,TRBJ2-5,14,TGTGCCAGCAGTTACTTGGCGGGCCAAGGGACCCAGTACTTC,CASSYLAGQGTQYF
-,-,TRBV7-9,TRBJ2-5,13,TGTGCCAGCAGATGGGCAGGGATGGAGATCCAGTACTTC,CASRWAGMEIQYF
-,-,TRBV12-3/TRBV12-4,TRBJ2-3,15,TGTGCCAGCAGTTTGTTAGGGCAGGGGGGAGATACGCAGTATTTT,CASSLLGQGGDTQYF
many,TRBD1,TRBV29-1,TRBJ1-2,17,TGCAGCGTTGAGGTCAGTCTTGTCGGACAGGGCAACTATGGCTACACCTTC,CSVEVSLVGQGNYGYTF
-,-,TRBV19,TRBJ2-7,13,TGTGCCAGTAGTACCGGGAATCGATACGAGCAGTACTTC,CASSTGNRYEQYF
few,TRBD2,TRBV20-1,TRBJ2-7,15,TGCAGTGCTAGTCCCGGGACTAGCGGACAATACGAGCAGTACTTC,CSASPGTSGQYEQYF
-,-,TRBV20-1,TRBJ2-7,14,TGCAGTGCTAGAACGTCAGGGGCGACCTACGAGCAGTACTTC,CSARTSGATYEQYF
few,-,TRBV6-2/TRBV6-3,TRBJ1-2,19,TGTGCCAGCAGTTACTCGAGGGAAAAAGACATCGCCTTCAACTATGGCTACACCTTC,CASSYSREKDIAFNYGYTF
-,TRBD1,TRBV5-4,TRBJ2-7,15,TGTGCCAGCAGCCTACAGGGGGGCTTAGGGTACGAGCAGTACTTC,CASSLQGGLGYEQYF
many,-,TRBV5-8,TRBJ1-1,13,TGTGCCAGCAGCCCCGAGGCCAACACTGAAGCTTTCTTT,CASSPEANTEAFF
many,-,TRBV12-3/TRBV12-4,TRBJ2-3,12,TGTGCCAGCAGCCCATACACAGATACGCAGTATTTT,CASSPYTDTQYF
many,TRBD1,TRBV12-3/TRBV12-4,TRBJ2-6,17,TGTGCCAGCAGTTCGGACAGGGGCACCTCTGGGGCCAACGTCCTGACTTTC,CASSSDRGTSGANVLTF
few,TRBD1,TRBV29-1,TRBJ2-7,13,TGCAGCGTTTTAGGACAGGACCTCTACGAGCAGTACTTC,CSVLGQDLYEQYF
few,TRBD1,TRBV15,TRBJ2-7,16,TGTGCCACCAGCAGAGATCTGGGACAGGGGGTTTACGAGCAGTACTTC,CATSRDLGQGVYEQYF
few,TRBD2,TRBV11-2,TRBJ2-1,18,TGTGCCAGCAGCTTCCCCAGGGTAGCGGGGACCCCGGGGGATGAGCAGTTCTTC,CASSFPRVAGTPGDEQFF
-,-,TRBV5-3,TRBJ2-2,16,TGTGCCAGCAACCTTCCCGGACAATCGAACACCGGGGAGCTGTTTTTT,CASNLPGQSNTGELFF
few,-,TRBV9,TRBJ2-7,13,TGTGCCAGCAGCATAGACATCTTCCACGAGCAGTACTTC,CASSIDIFHEQYF
-,-,TRBV5-4,TRBJ2-6,19,TGTGCCAGCAGCTTGGATGGAGGGGGCGCTTTTATCGGGGCCAACGTCCTGACTTTC,CASSLDGGGAFIGANVLTF
many,TRBD1,TRBV20-1,TRBJ2-7,13,TGCAGTGCCCGGGACAGGGGGCAGGGCGAGCAGTACTTC,CSARDRGQGEQYF
many,TRBD2,TRBV6-1,TRBJ2-7,17,TGTGCCAGCAGTGAAACTCGGACTAGCGGGGGGATGTACGAGCAGTACTTC,CASSETRTSGGMYEQYF
few,-,TRBV7-9,TRBJ1-3,13,TGTGCCAGCAGAACGACAGTCAACCACACCATATATTTT,CASRTTVNHTIYF
-,-,TRBV7-9,TRBJ1-5,13,TGTGCCAGCAGCCGAAAAAGCAATCAGCCCCAGCATTTT,CASSRKSNQPQHF
many,TRBD1,TRBV9,TRBJ2-7,15,TGTGCCAGCAGCGCGGGACAGGCCGTTTCTTACGAGCAGTACTTC,CASSAGQAVSYEQYF
many,-,TRBV12-3/TRBV12-4,TRBJ1-1,13,TGTGCCAGCAGCCCAGAAGGAAACACTGAAGCTTTCTTT,CASSPEGNTEAFF
few,-,TRBV4-2,TRBJ1-1,15,TGTGCCAGCAGCCGCGGGGAGGCAGGGTTTGCTGAAGCTTTCTTT,CASSRGEAGFAEAFF
few,-,TRBV4-3,TRBJ2-7,14,TGCGCCAGCAGCCAAGGCAGGGGATTTGGAGAGCAGTACTTC,CASSQGRGFGEQYF
many,-,TRBV6-5,TRBJ2-1,13,TGTGCCAGCAGTTTCAGATACTACAATGAGCAGTTCTTC,CASSFRYYNEQFF
few,TRBD1,TRBV5-4,TRBJ2-2,14,TGTGCCACCCGTACAGGGGATGGCACCGGGGAGCTGTTTTTT,CATRTGDGTGELFF
few,-,TRBV4-3,TRBJ1-1,17,TGCGCCAGCAGCCAAGCCGCCTTTGACGGGGGACACACTGAAGCTTTCTTT,CASSQAAFDGGHTEAFF
few,TRBD1,TRBV7-9,TRBJ2-7,14,TGTGCCAGCAGCTCGGGACAGGGGCTAATCGAGCGGTACTTC,CASSSGQGLIERYF
many,TRBD2,TRBV18,TRBJ2-7,15,TGTGCCAGCTCACCGGGACTAGGGGCTAGCGACGAGCAGTACTTC,CASSPGLGASDEQYF
-,TRBD1,TRBV7-9,TRBJ2-7,15,TGTGCCAGCAGCCCATCGCTGGCAGGGGGCTACGGGCAGTACTTC,CASSPSLAGGYGQYF
-,-,TRBV27,TRBJ2-7,14,TGTGCCAGCAGTGCCCGGGACATCCCCTACGAGCAGTACTTC,CASSARDIPYEQYF
many,-,TRBV27,TRBJ1-1,13,TGTGCCAGCAGTATCAACAGGAACACTGAAGCTTTCTTT,CASSINRNTEAFF
-,-,TRBV6-1,TRBJ2-7,14,TGTGCCAGCATTCTACACGGAGGACCCTACGAGAAGTACTTC,CASILHGGPYEKYF
many,-,TRBV28,TRBJ2-3,12,TGTGCCAGCAGGGACCCCACAGATACGCAGTATTTT,CASRDPTDTQYF
-,-,TRBV6-6,TRBJ1-5,14,TGTGCCAGCACCTGGGACCTTAGCAATCAGCCCCAGCATTTT,CASTWDLSNQPQHF
many,TRBD1,TRBV7-9,TRBJ1-4,14,TGTGCCAGCAGCTTGGGGACAGGGAACGAAAAACTGTTTTTT,CASSLGTGNEKLFF
few,TRBD2,TRBV5-4,TRBJ2-7,14,TGTGCCAGCAGCGTTGGTAGCGGGAGCTACGAGCAGTACTTC,CASSVGSGSYEQYF